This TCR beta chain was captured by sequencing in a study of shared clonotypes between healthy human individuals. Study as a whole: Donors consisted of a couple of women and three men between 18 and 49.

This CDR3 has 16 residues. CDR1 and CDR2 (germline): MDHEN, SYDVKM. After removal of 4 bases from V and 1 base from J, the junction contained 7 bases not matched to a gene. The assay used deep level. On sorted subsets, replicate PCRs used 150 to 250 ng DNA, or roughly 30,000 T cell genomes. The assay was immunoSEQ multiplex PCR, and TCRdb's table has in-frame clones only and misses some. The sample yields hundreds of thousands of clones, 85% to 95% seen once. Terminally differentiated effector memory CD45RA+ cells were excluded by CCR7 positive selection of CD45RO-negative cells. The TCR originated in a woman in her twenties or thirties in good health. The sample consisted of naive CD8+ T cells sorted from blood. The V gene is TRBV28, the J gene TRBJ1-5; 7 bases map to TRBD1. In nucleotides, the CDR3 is TGTGCCAGCAGTTACTTAACAGGGGTGAGCAATCAGCCCCAGCATTTT. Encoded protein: CASSYLTGVSNQPQHF.